The clone carrying this T cell receptor beta chain was found a few times. This specimen belongs to a study of blood T cell repertoires in COVID-19. Assay used: immunoSEQ multiplex PCR; TCRdb lists only in-frame clones, some missing. The sample comprises some 300,000 clones, around 90% of which are singletons, and approximately 2% rests with the top ten. This CDR3 has 19 residues. V trimming: 2 bases; J trimming: 2 bases; junction bases outside the gene matches: 16. Germline values: CDR1 LGHDT, CDR2 YNNKEL (reference sequence). This sequence was found in a woman aged 60-75 years in a cohort exposed to, infected with or recovered from COVID-19 (not recorded which). Sequenced material: PBMCs or T cells enriched from blood (not recorded which). J is TRBJ2-3 and V is TRBV3-1 (or the pseudogene TRBV3-2); 7 nucleotides match TRBD2. The CDR3 DNA follows: TGTGCCAGCAGCCAAAGATCGACTAGCTACAAGGTCCCCACAGATACGCAGTATTTT. Its translation: CASSQRSTSYKVPTDTQYF.